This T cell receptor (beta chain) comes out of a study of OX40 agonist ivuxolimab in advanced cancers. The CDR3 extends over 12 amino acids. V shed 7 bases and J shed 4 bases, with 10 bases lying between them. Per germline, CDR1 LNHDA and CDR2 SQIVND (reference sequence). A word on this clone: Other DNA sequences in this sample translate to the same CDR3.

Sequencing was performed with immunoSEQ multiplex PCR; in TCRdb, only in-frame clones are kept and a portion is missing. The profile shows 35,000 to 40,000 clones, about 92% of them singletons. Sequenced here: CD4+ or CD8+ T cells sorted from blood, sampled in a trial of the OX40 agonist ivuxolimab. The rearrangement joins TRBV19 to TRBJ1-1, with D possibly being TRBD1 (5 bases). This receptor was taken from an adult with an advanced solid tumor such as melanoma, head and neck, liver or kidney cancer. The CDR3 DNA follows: TGTGCCAGTACGATCGGGGGCACTGAAGCTTTCTTT. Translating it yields CASTIGGTEAFF.